These 18 T cell receptor beta chains came from one sample sequenced in a study of shared clonotypes between healthy human individuals (dated by TCRdb to between 2020 and 2021). For the CD8 naive samples, CD45RO-negative cells were positively selected for CCR7, yielding a CD45RA+CCR7+ population from which TemRA cells were excluded. The protocol used for the library was the immunoSEQ multiplex PCR assay. In TCRdb, the immuneACCESS table is reduced to in-frame sequences with V and J assigned. These tables do not hold every clone; where another copy was compared, an unresolved V gene accounts for under half, and the others remain unexplained. This sample lists some 1,900,000 clones; roughly 95% were detected once. The ten largest clones add up to less than 1.5% of the sample. Sequenced sample: naive CD8+ T cells sorted from blood. Explained via the paper, the cell subset or site label denotes: CD45RA+CCR7+. All receptors come from a man aged 18 to 29 in good health.

This rearrangement joins TRBV13 to TRBJ2-7; 9 positions agree with TRBD1. Trimming at V came to 3 bases and at J to 2 bases, leaving 5 bases not matched to a gene. This CDR3 region has 15 residues. Germline lookup yields CDR1 PRHDT and CDR2 FYEKMQ (reference sequence). Here the CDR3 DNA reads TGTGCCAGCAGCTTCCGGGACAGGGCACCCTACGAGCAGTACTTC. It encodes CASSFRDRAPYEQYF.

The rearrangement joins TRBV27 to TRBJ1-1; 10 positions agree with TRBD1. The CDR3 extends over 14 amino acids. V lost 7 bases, J lost 2 bases, and 4 bases stayed unmatched. The germline V gene encodes CDR1 MNHEY and CDR2 SMNVEV (reference sequence). DNA for the CDR3: TGTGCCAGCACCGTGACAGGGGGCAACACTGAAGCTTTCTTT. As protein: CASTVTGGNTEAFF.

The chain uses TRBV9 and TRBJ1-4, with D perhaps TRBD1 (6 bases). Germline assignment: CDR1 SGDLS and CDR2 YYNGEE. This CDR3 comprises 14 residues. With 1 base removed from V and 7 bases from J, the gap between germline ends came to 11 bases. In DNA form, the CDR3 reads TGTGCCAGCAGCGTATCAGGGGTGGCTGAAAAACTGTTTTTT. Its translation is CASSVSGVAEKLFF.

This clone appeared once. The CDR3 is CASSYGLAMGGYTF. The CDR3 DNA reads TGTGCCAGCAGTTACGGTTTGGCGATGGGGGGCTACACCTTC. The chain is built from TRBV6-5 and TRBJ1-2; no firm D call. V lost 2 bases to trimming and J lost 8 bases, with 15 bases between them. The germline gives CDR1 MNHEY, CDR2 SVGAGI. CDR3 length: 14 residues.

J is TRBJ1-1 and V is TRBV6-1, with no clear D. Trimming pared 4 bases from V and 7 bases from J, leaving 25 bases between. Germline V lookup: CDR1 MNHNS, CDR2 SASEGT. The CDR3 is 17 amino acids. CDR3 nucleotide sequence: TGTGCCAGCAGTGGTCCGGTCGCCACTAAGGGAGACAATGAAGCTTTCTTT. Translating it yields CASSGPVATKGDNEAFF.

The chain has TRBV27 and TRBJ2-7; D not certain. Deletions cut 2 bases from V and 2 bases from J, with 10 bases between. CDR3 length equals 14 residues. CDR1 and CDR2 from the germline V gene are MNHEY and SMNVEV (reference sequence). In DNA, the CDR3 is TGTGCCAGCAGTTTAGCCCCCCCCACCTACGAGCAGTACTTC. This sequence encodes CASSLAPPTYEQYF.

The chain has TRBV19 and TRBJ2-1, with a weak D call TRBD2 (5 bases). Germline lookup yields CDR1 LNHDA and CDR2 SQIVND (reference sequence). The CDR3 sequence is 14 residues long. Trimming left V 1 base short and J 6 bases short, with 10 bases between. The CDR3 here is CASSIGGASNEQFF. CDR3 DNA sequence: TGTGCCAGTAGTATAGGGGGAGCCTCCAATGAGCAGTTCTTC. Looking up the rest from reference TRBV19 and TRBJ2-1 gives the full variable domain: DGGITQSPKYLFRKEGQNVTLSCEQNLNHDAMYWYRQDPGQGLRLIYYSQIVNDFQKGDIAEGYSVSREKKESFPLTVTSAQKNPTAFYLCASSIGGASNEQFFGPGTRLTVL.

This chain links TRBV5-1 with TRBJ2-1; 8 nucleotides line up with TRBD1. V lost 0 bases to trimming and J lost 3 bases; unmatched junction nucleotides: 5. The CDR3 has 16 amino acids. Germline V CDR1 and CDR2: SGHRS, YFSETQ. In DNA, the CDR3 is TGCGCCAGCAGCTTGGGGTCAGGGGGCTTCTACAATGAGCAGTTCTTC. Amino acid sequence: CASSLGSGGFYNEQFF.

This sequence joins TRBV29-1 and TRBJ1-2; no clear D gene. The CDR3 runs to 13 residues. Germline CDR1 is SQVTM and CDR2 is ANQGSEA. Trimming took off 2 bases at V and 5 bases at J, with 12 bases between the two ends. CDR3 sequence (DNA): TGCAGCGTTGAACTCCAGATGACTTATGGCTACACCTTC. Residues: CSVELQMTYGYTF. The full variable domain, rest sourced from reference TRBV29-1 and TRBJ1-2, is SAVISQKPSRDICQRGTSLTIQCQVDSQVTMMFWYRQQPGQSLTLIATANQGSEATYESGFVIDKFPISRPNLTFSTLTVSNMSPEDSSIYLCSVELQMTYGYTFGSGTRLTVV.

V usage is TRBV19 and J usage is TRBJ1-1, with D perhaps matching TRBD1 (6 bases). Looked up from germline, CDR1 is LNHDA and CDR2 is SQIVND (reference sequence). Trimming cost V 3 bases and J 1 base, with 15 bases left between them. This CDR3 is 16 amino acids long. In DNA, the CDR3 is TGTGCCAGTAGTATCCGCCCCGGGGACAAGAACACTGAAGCTTTCTTT. It codes for CASSIRPGDKNTEAFF.

This chain connects TRBV5-1 to TRBJ1-1, with TRBD1 matching over 8 bases. After removal of 1 base from V and 7 bases from J, the junction contained 6 bases not matched to a gene. Germline V gives CDR1 SGHRS, CDR2 YFSETQ. CDR3 size: 14 residues. For the CDR3, the DNA is TGCGCCAGCAGCTTGTTCCAGGGGGCGGGTGAAGCTTTCTTT. It translates to CASSLFQGAGEAFF. Filled out from reference TRBV5-1 and TRBJ1-1, the complete variable domain reads KAGVTQTPRYLIKTRGQQVTLSCSPISGHRSVSWYQQTPGQGLQFLFEYFSETQRNKGNFPGRFSGRQFSNSRSEMNVSTLELGDSALYLCASSLFQGAGEAFFGQGTRLTVV.

The CDR3 DNA follows: TGTGCCTGGAGTGTACCTGGGGACGCCTCCTACGAGCAGTACTTC. Its translation: CAWSVPGDASYEQYF. This rearrangement joins TRBV30 to TRBJ2-7, with D possibly called TRBD1 or TRBD2 (5 bases each). V was trimmed by 0 bases and J by 0 bases, leaving 12 bases between them. The CDR3 extends over 15 amino acids. The V gene's germline CDR1 is GTSNPN and CDR2 SVGIG (reference sequence).

V is TRBV30 and J is TRBJ2-2, with TRBD1 matching over 11 bases. This CDR3 is 15 amino acids long. Trimming at V came to 2 bases and at J to 6 bases, leaving 5 bases not matched to a gene. Germline lookup yields CDR1 GTSNPN and CDR2 SVGIG (reference sequence). CDR3 nucleotide sequence: TGTGCCTGGAGTCGGACAGGGGGCTGGTCCGGGGAGCTGTTTTTT. Translating gives CAWSRTGGWSGELFF.

This chain uses TRBV5-4 with TRBJ2-3; no reliable D call. Trimming removed 4 bases from V and 4 bases from J, with 13 bases in between. The CDR3 has 14 residues. The germline V gene encodes CDR1 SGHNT and CDR2 YYREEE (reference sequence). CDR3 DNA: TGTGCCAGCAGCCCGACTGGTCCCGCAGATACGCAGTATTTT. Its translation is CASSPTGPADTQYF.

The rearrangement links TRBV7-9 to TRBJ1-5; D is unresolved. The CDR3 is 12 amino acids. CDR1 and CDR2 from the germline V gene are SEHNR and FQNEAQ (reference sequence). Trimming pared 1 base from V and 10 bases from J, leaving 8 bases between. The CDR3 loop is CASSLGPNPQHF. The CDR3 region has the DNA TGTGCCAGCAGCTTAGGACCTAACCCCCAGCATTTT.

The gene calls are TRBV28 and TRBJ2-2; 7 bases are a match to TRBD2. CDR3 size: 16 residues. After removal of 2 bases from V and 3 bases from J, the junction contained 6 bases not matched to a gene. The V gene's germline CDR1 is MDHEN and CDR2 SYDVKM. The DNA of the CDR3 is TGTGCCAGCAGTTTACCGGGACGGGGGGACACCGGGGAGCTGTTTTTT. Translating gives CASSLPGRGDTGELFF.

V usage is TRBV19 and J usage is TRBJ2-5; TRBD2 agrees at 10 bases. This CDR3 region has 16 residues. Germline loops: CDR1 LNHDA, CDR2 SQIVND (reference sequence). V lost 3 bases to trimming and J lost 0 bases; unmatched junction nucleotides: 4. The CDR3 DNA is TGTGCCAGTAGTATGCTAGCGGGGGAAAACCAAGAGACCCAGTACTTC. This sequence encodes CASSMLAGENQETQYF. Full variable domain (rest looked up from reference TRBV19 and TRBJ2-5): DGGITQSPKYLFRKEGQNVTLSCEQNLNHDAMYWYRQDPGQGLRLIYYSQIVNDFQKGDIAEGYSVSREKKESFPLTVTSAQKNPTAFYLCASSMLAGENQETQYFGPGTRLLVL.

The chain couples TRBV27 to TRBJ1-4; no clear D gene. Germline V CDR1 and CDR2: MNHEY, SMNVEV (reference sequence). This CDR3 has 15 amino acids. Trimming removed 5 bases at V and 8 bases at J, with 18 bases between. In DNA, the CDR3 is TGTGCCAGCAGTCCCATGGACGGCGGTCTGGAAAAACTGTTTTTT. It codes for CASSPMDGGLEKLFF.